Listed below are T cell receptor beta chains from one sample, sequenced in a study of blood T cells in healthy people across ages. TCRdb reprocessed the 5' RACE reads with MiXCR, giving one entry per CDR3 protein. Of more than 750,000 distinct CDR3 sequences listed, under 35% are singletons. The same specimen was also included in a second study, on T cells of mothers and their children.

The source material was blood. The source of these receptors is a woman aged 40-49 years in good health. The CDR3 runs from the conserved cysteine through the conserved F or W. Each record gives: J gene, D gene, clone size, V gene, CDR3 protein, CDR3 DNA. The D gene is left open where the match is weak. Rows give clone size only sometimes, using once, few, many, or a class for an expanded clone.

TRBJ2-7	TRBD1	.	TRBV6-5	CASSNPDPAGTDSCEQYF	TGTGCCAGCAGTAACCCCGACCCCGCAGGGACAGACTCCTGCGAGCAGTACTTC
TRBJ1-1	.	.	TRBV5-1	CASSSNSHGSFEAFF	TGCGCCAGCAGCTCGAATTCTCACGGGAGCTTTGAAGCTTTCTTT
TRBJ1-5	.	few	TRBV7-2	CASSRDTYSNQPQHF	TGTGCCAGCAGCCGGGACACCTATAGCAATCAGCCCCAGCATTTT
TRBJ2-3	.	few	TRBV19	CASSMARGGGTDTQYF	TGTGCCAGTAGTATGGCCCGGGGAGGAGGCACAGATACGCAGTATTTT
TRBJ2-1	TRBD2	.	TRBV5-1	CASSLELAGVEQFF	TGCGCCAGCAGCTTGGAACTAGCGGGGGTAGAGCAGTTCTTC
TRBJ2-3	.	few	TRBV24-1	CAASDSTGTVPDTQYF	TGTGCCGCCAGTGATTCGACCGGGACGGTACCAGATACGCAGTATTTT
TRBJ2-3	TRBD2	.	TRBV7-3	CASSSAGETDTQYF	TGTGCCAGCAGCTCAGCGGGGGAAACAGATACGCAGTATTTT
TRBJ1-5	TRBD1	many	TRBV2	CASRDTGGGNQPQHF	TGTGCCAGCAGGGACACAGGGGGTGGCAATCAGCCCCAGCATTTT
TRBJ1-1	.	.	TRBV20-1	CSAGAPGLPTEAFF	TGCAGTGCTGGAGCCCCAGGGTTGCCCACTGAAGCTTTCTTT
TRBJ2-5	TRBD1	many	TRBV6-5	CASSTGQGGTQYF	TGTGCCTCTTCGACGGGACAGGGTGGAACCCAGTACTTC
TRBJ2-4	TRBD2	once	TRBV19	CASSLGTSGAKLNEQYF	TGTGCCAGTAGCCTCGGGACTAGCGGGGCGAAACTTAATGAGCAGTACTTC
TRBJ2-3	TRBD1	few	TRBV5-1	CASSHPFRDRGTDTQYF	TGCGCCAGCAGCCACCCATTCCGGGACAGGGGTACAGATACGCAGTATTTT
TRBJ1-2	.	few	TRBV27	CASSSLLRVPYGYTF	TGTGCCAGCAGTTCCCTCTTGAGGGTACCCTATGGCTACACCTTC
TRBJ1-2	.	.	TRBV7-9	CASSLREDYGYTF	TGTGCCAGCAGCTTAAGAGAAGACTATGGCTACACCTTC
TRBJ2-3	TRBD1	few	TRBV7-8	CASSSRDRATDTQYF	TGTGCCAGCAGCTCCCGGGACAGGGCTACAGATACGCAGTATTTT
TRBJ2-7	.	.	TRBV28	CGTIYLYEQYF	TGTGGAACCATTTACCTCTACGAGCAGTACTTC
TRBJ2-7	.	many	TRBV20-1	CSAVGQTYISYEQYF	TGCAGTGCTGTTGGACAGACCTATATCTCCTACGAGCAGTACTTC
TRBJ1-5	.	.	TRBV6-1	CASSQPRDQPQHF	TGTGCCAGCAGTCAACCCAGGGATCAGCCCCAGCATTTT
TRBJ2-2	TRBD2	few	TRBV6-6	CASRPLAGGPETGELFF	TGTGCCAGCAGGCCTCTAGCGGGGGGGCCTGAGACCGGGGAGCTGTTTTTT
TRBJ2-1	TRBD1	many	TRBV7-6	CASSHRDRAYNEQFF	TGTGCCAGCAGCCACCGGGACAGGGCCTACAATGAGCAGTTCTTC
TRBJ1-1	.	.	TRBV4-3	CASSQARRAQAFF	TGCGCCAGCAGCCAAGCCCGCAGGGCGCAAGCTTTCTTT
TRBJ1-1	.	few	TRBV15	CATSRGGGGSGTEAFF	TGTGCCACCAGCAGAGGAGGTGGGGGGAGTGGGACTGAAGCTTTCTTT
TRBJ2-5	.	many	TRBV29-1	CSVEIGLGETQYF	TGCAGCGTTGAAATCGGGTTAGGAGAGACCCAGTACTTC
TRBJ2-7	.	many	TRBV7-2	CASSWGKTYEQYF	TGTGCCAGCAGCTGGGGGAAGACCTACGAGCAGTACTTC
TRBJ2-3	.	many	TRBV7-2	CASSLQGLVDTQYF	TGTGCCAGCAGCTTACAGGGGTTGGTAGATACGCAGTATTTT
TRBJ1-2	.	.	TRBV10-2	CANSAGYGYTF	TGCGCCAACAGTGCAGGGTATGGCTACACCTTC